Listed below are T cell receptor beta chains from one sample, sequenced in a study of immune evolution from preneoplasia to lung adenocarcinoma. Assay used: immunoSEQ multiplex PCR; TCRdb lists only in-frame clones, some missing. The sample records approximately 5,300 clones, about 85% being singletons. Sequenced material: FFPE adjacent normal lung tissue. Every receptor here comes from a person in their sixties or seventies with lung adenocarcinoma. The CDR3 runs from the conserved cysteine through the conserved F or W. The D gene is left open where the match is weak. Not every row has a clone size; where given, it reads once, few, many or a size class.

CDR3 protein	CDR3 DNA	clone size	V gene	J gene	D gene
CAYQGQLNTEAFF	TGTGCCTATCAAGGACAGCTGAACACTGAAGCTTTCTTT	NA	TRBV30	TRBJ1-1	NA
CASSFGHMPYEQYF	TGTGCCAGCAGCTTTGGGCATATGCCCTACGAGCAGTACTTC	NA	TRBV5-5	TRBJ2-7	NA
CASSPRGASTDTQYF	TGCGCCAGCTCCCCAAGGGGAGCTAGCACAGATACGCAGTATTTT	NA	TRBV10-1	TRBJ2-3	NA
CASSLAGSSYEQYF	TGTGCCAGCAGCTTGGCCGGTAGCTCCTACGAGCAGTACTTC	NA	TRBV5-6	TRBJ2-7	NA
CASSSLGTVTF	TGTGCCAGCAGCTCTTTAGGAACAGTCACCTTC	NA	TRBV6-1	TRBJ1-2	NA
CASRSPMTGHGYTF	TGTGCCAGCAGGTCCCCCATGACAGGGCATGGCTACACCTTC	NA	TRBV27	TRBJ1-2	TRBD1
CASSYLGQGAYTIYF	TGTGCTAGCAGTTACCTAGGGCAGGGGGCATACACCATATATTTT	NA	TRBV6-5	TRBJ1-3	TRBD1
CASSPTGTGGFGDTQYF	TGTGCCAGCAGCCCAACCGGGACAGGGGGCTTTGGAGATACGCAGTATTTT	NA	TRBV7-3	TRBJ2-3	TRBD1
CASSSRTGWPREQFF	TGTGCCAGCAGCTCCCGGACAGGTTGGCCAAGAGAGCAGTTCTTC	NA	TRBV5-6	TRBJ2-1	TRBD1
CASRNSNQPQHF	TGTGCCAGCCGGAATAGCAATCAGCCCCAGCATTTT	NA	TRBV19	TRBJ1-5	NA
CASSLAGLNYGYTF	TGTGCCAGCAGCTTAGCCGGGCTTAACTATGGCTACACCTTC	NA	TRBV7-2	TRBJ1-2	NA
CASSDIAGGRTGELFF	TGTGCCAGCAGCGACATAGCGGGAGGAAGAACCGGGGAGCTGTTTTTT	once	TRBV2	TRBJ2-2	TRBD2
CSVVDRYQETQYF	TGCAGCGTAGTCGACCGCTACCAAGAGACCCAGTACTTC	NA	TRBV29-1	TRBJ2-5	NA
CASSLSGVVTNEKLFF	TGCGCCAGCAGCTTGTCAGGGGTAGTGACTAATGAAAAACTGTTTTTT	NA	TRBV5-1	TRBJ1-4	NA
CASSFVSLQGKDGYTF	TGTGCCAGCAGTTTCGTCAGCCTCCAGGGGAAAGATGGCTACACCTTC	NA	TRBV27	TRBJ1-2	NA
CASSPRDNEQFF	TGTGCCAGCAGCCCACGAGACAATGAGCAGTTCTTC	NA	TRBV7-9	TRBJ2-1	NA
CSVGGGLAGLEQFF	TGCAGCGTCGGTGGCGGACTAGCGGGATTAGAGCAGTTCTTC	NA	TRBV29-1	TRBJ2-1	TRBD2
CASSQEEGTGNQPQHF	TGCGCCAGCAGCCAAGAGGAAGGGACAGGCAATCAGCCCCAGCATTTT	NA	TRBV4-1	TRBJ1-5	TRBD1
CSVGKRVGGKTDTQYF	TGCAGCGTTGGAAAGAGGGTGGGGGGTAAGACAGATACGCAGTATTTT	few	TRBV29-1	TRBJ2-3	NA
CSLTKTGYAFF	TGCAGTCTTACTAAAACGGGGTACGCTTTCTTT	few	TRBV20-1	TRBJ1-1	NA
CASSRGAGPERAFF	TGCGCCAGCAGCCGCGGGGCAGGGCCAGAGAGGGCTTTCTTT	NA	TRBV5-1	TRBJ1-1	NA
CSVAQGADYTF	TGCAGCGTTGCACAGGGGGCAGACTACACCTTC	NA	TRBV29-1	TRBJ1-2	TRBD1
CASSALVGLGGYTF	TGTGCCAGCAGTGCTCTTGTGGGATTGGGTGGCTACACCTTC	NA	TRBV6-1	TRBJ1-2	NA
CASSLDQYGYTF	TGTGCCAGCAGCTTGGATCAATATGGCTACACCTTC	NA	TRBV5-8	TRBJ1-2	NA
CASSIDRRALYGYTF	TGTGCCAGTAGTATAGATCGGAGGGCCCTCTATGGCTACACCTTC	NA	TRBV19	TRBJ1-2	NA
CASRGKENEQFF	TGTGCCAGCAGGGGTAAGGAGAATGAGCAGTTCTTC	NA	TRBV6-6	TRBJ2-1	NA
CASSKQGTNEKLFF	TGTGCCAGCAGTAAACAGGGAACTAATGAAAAACTGTTTTTT	NA	TRBV28	TRBJ1-4	NA
CASSIVGGGHEKLFF	TGTGCCAGTAGTATAGTCGGGGGGGGACATGAAAAACTGTTTTTT	NA	TRBV19	TRBJ1-4	NA
CASSAGQAEETQYF	TGCGCCAGCAGCGCGGGACAGGCCGAAGAGACCCAGTACTTC	once	TRBV5-1	TRBJ2-5	TRBD1
CASSLAAGGSRDTQYF	TGTGCCAGCAGTTTAGCGGCAGGGGGTTCGAGAGATACGCAGTATTTT	NA	TRBV28	TRBJ2-3	TRBD1